The 27 T cell receptor beta chains presented below share a single source sample, sequenced in a study of long-term antiretroviral therapy in people with HIV. Investigators performed immunoSEQ version v3.0 at survey level. The table came from immunoSEQ multiplex PCR; TCRdb's copy has only in-frame clones and leaves some out. The data show fewer than 30,000 clones, with just under 85% seen just once and about 6% held by the top ten. The sequenced sample was unsorted PBMCs, obtained 0.7 years before starting antiretroviral therapy. The receptors shown here come from a man aged 25-45 years with HIV.

The chain combines TRBV14 with TRBJ1-4; D is undetermined. Trimming cost V 2 bases and J 4 bases, with 11 bases left between them. Per the germline V gene, CDR1 is SGHDN and CDR2 is FVKESK. This CDR3 has 15 amino acids. CDR3 region: CASSQFGVNNEKLFF. The CDR3 DNA reads as TGTGCCAGCAGCCAATTCGGCGTGAATAATGAAAAACTGTTTTTT.

The genes are TRBV5-1 and TRBJ2-1; weak D call: TRBD1 (5 bases). CDR1 and CDR2 (germline): SGHRS, YFSETQ. Deletions cut 4 bases from V and 0 bases from J, with 17 bases between. The CDR3 loop spans 17 amino acids. The CDR3 bases are TGCGCCAGCAGCCCCAGACGACAGACGAGCTCCTACAATGAGCAGTTCTTC. Its translation is CASSPRRQTSSYNEQFF.

The J gene is TRBJ1-5, the V gene TRBV7-9; TRBD1 matches at 9 bases. Germline trimming cut 6 bases from V and 3 bases from J; bases unmatched to any gene: 9. The CDR3 is 16 amino acids. The germline gives CDR1 SEHNR, CDR2 FQNEAQ (reference sequence). The CDR3 loop is CASSGTGYESNQPQHF. The CDR3 region has the DNA TGTGCCAGCAGTGGGACAGGGTATGAGTCCAATCAGCCCCAGCATTTT.

This chain uses TRBV5-4 with TRBJ1-1, with 7 nucleotides matching TRBD1. This CDR3 region has 12 residues. CDR1 is SGHNT and CDR2 is YYREEE in the germline V gene (reference sequence). J was trimmed by 9 bases and V by 0 bases; bases with no gene match: 2. Here the CDR3 reads CASSLVGQKAFF. CDR3 bases: TGTGCCAGCAGCTTGGTGGGACAGAAAGCTTTCTTT.

This clone occurred a few times. The chain recombines TRBV19 with TRBJ2-3, with 9 bases matching TRBD2. Germline V lookup: CDR1 LNHDA, CDR2 SQIVND (reference sequence). With V trimmed by 5 bases and J by 1 base, 4 bases remained unmatched. This CDR3 spans 15 amino acids. The CDR3 here is CASSFRTSGTDTQYF. The CDR3 DNA follows: TGTGCCAGTAGTTTTAGGACTAGCGGCACAGATACGCAGTATTTT. Full variable domain (missing parts from reference TRBV19 and TRBJ2-3): DGGITQSPKYLFRKEGQNVTLSCEQNLNHDAMYWYRQDPGQGLRLIYYSQIVNDFQKGDIAEGYSVSREKKESFPLTVTSAQKNPTAFYLCASSFRTSGTDTQYFGPGTRLTVL.

This chain links TRBV10-3 with TRBJ1-3, with D maybe TRBD1 (6 bases). The CDR3 consists of 16 residues. Trimming took off 0 bases at V and 3 bases at J, with 12 bases between the two ends. Germline V lookup: CDR1 ENHRY, CDR2 SYGVKD. CDR3 nucleotide sequence: TGTGCCATCAGTGAGTCCGTCAGGGGAGGTGGAAACACCATATATTTT. This codes for CAISESVRGGGNTIYF.

This chain joins TRBV5-1 and TRBJ2-5, with D possibly TRBD1 on 6 matching bases. CDR3 size: 14 residues. From germline, CDR1 is SGHRS and CDR2 YFSETQ. Trimming removed 2 bases at V and 7 bases at J, with 15 bases between. CDR3 nucleotide sequence: TGCGCCAGCAGCTTTGGAGCCCAGGGGTGGACCCAGTACTTC. Encoded protein: CASSFGAQGWTQYF.

The rearrangement links TRBV7-3 to TRBJ2-3; D not certain. CDR3 length equals 14 residues. CDR1 and CDR2 from the germline V gene are SGHTA and FQGTGA. V lost 1 base to trimming and J lost 2 bases, with 7 bases between them. CDR3 sequence: CASSLSGVTDTQYF. As DNA, the CDR3 is TGTGCCAGCAGCTTAAGTGGGGTCACAGATACGCAGTATTTT.

The J gene is TRBJ2-1, the V gene TRBV25-1; 12 bases map to TRBD2. Trimming removed 4 bases from V and 6 bases from J; junction bases left unmatched: 13. This CDR3 spans 18 amino acids. CDR1 and CDR2 from the germline V gene are MGHDK and SYGVNS. CDR3 sequence reads: CASSGGTSGFGWANEQFF. The CDR3 DNA follows: TGTGCCAGCAGTGGCGGGACTAGCGGGTTTGGGTGGGCCAATGAGCAGTTCTTC.

This clone was counted between two and nine times. V is TRBV10-3 and J is TRBJ1-2; D not resolved. Trimming took 0 bases from V and 3 from J, leaving 8 bases between them. CDR3 length equals 14 residues. Looked up from germline, CDR1 is ENHRY and CDR2 is SYGVKD. CDR3 amino acids: CAISESPGHYGYTF. The CDR3 DNA reads TGTGCCATCAGTGAGTCTCCGGGTCACTATGGCTACACCTTC.

This clone was counted only a few times. The chain is built from TRBV7-9 and TRBJ2-1; TRBD1 matches 11 bases. CDR1 SEHNR and CDR2 FQNEAQ come from the germline V gene (reference sequence). Trimming removed 1 base from V and 6 bases from J; junction bases left unmatched: 8. This CDR3 has 17 residues. The CDR3 loop reads CASSLDSGTGGSNEQFF. DNA of the CDR3: TGTGCCAGCAGCTTAGACTCCGGGACAGGGGGGTCCAATGAGCAGTTCTTC.

The rearrangement uses TRBV7-2 and TRBJ2-1, with 10 bases identical to TRBD1. The junction had 7 bases not matched to a gene; V was cut back by 5 bases and J by 3 bases. The germline V gene has CDR1 SGHTA and CDR2 FQGNSA. The CDR3 loop spans 16 amino acids. CDR3 nucleotide sequence: TGTGCCAGCAGCCCCCGACAGGGGGCAAACTACAATGAGCAGTTCTTC. This sequence encodes CASSPRQGANYNEQFF.

The CDR3 bases are TGCAGCGTGTCCCAGGGGGCTACTGAAGCTTTCTTT. Its protein is CSVSQGATEAFF. The chain uses TRBV29-1 and TRBJ1-1; 8 bases are shared with TRBD1. V was clipped by 6 bases and J by 5 bases; unmatched bases: 5. The CDR3 totals 12 residues. In germline, CDR1 is SQVTM, CDR2 ANQGSEA.

This rearrangement joins TRBV18 to TRBJ1-4; D not certain. The length of the CDR3 is 14 residues. The V and J ends lost 2 bases and 8 bases respectively, with 12 bases between them. CDR1 is KGHSH and CDR2 is LQKENI in the germline V gene. The CDR3 sequence is CASSPIGGTEKLFF. The CDR3 nucleotides read TGTGCCAGCTCACCAATTGGAGGAACGGAAAAACTGTTTTTT.

This rearrangement joins TRBV2 to TRBJ2-3; possible D gene TRBD2, 5 bases. CDR3 length: 13 amino acids. V was cut by 6 bases and J by 4 bases, with 11 bases left in between. Germline lookup yields CDR1 SNHLY and CDR2 FYNNEI. Here the CDR3 reads CASREAGPDTQYF. In nucleotides, the CDR3 is TGTGCCAGCAGGGAGGCCGGCCCAGATACGCAGTATTTT.

The chain couples TRBV7-8 to TRBJ2-7; D gene unclear. The CDR3 is made up of 15 amino acids. V dropped 5 bases and J dropped 4 bases, with 18 bases sitting between them. From germline, CDR1 is SGHVS and CDR2 FQNEAQ. The CDR3 DNA follows: TGTGCCAGCAGCCCTCTTTGGACCGGATCGTACGAGCAGTACTTC. This translates into CASSPLWTGSYEQYF.

V and J are TRBV2 and TRBJ1-1; D may be TRBD1 (6 bases). The CDR3 covers 15 residues. Germline V gene lookup returns CDR1 SNHLY and CDR2 FYNNEI. The ends were cut back, 6 bases at V and 6 bases at J, with 20 bases in the middle. The CDR3 DNA reads TGTGCCAGCAGGTCGGACAGAGAGGTTTGGGCTGAAGCTTTCTTT. Translating it yields CASRSDREVWAEAFF.

V gene TRBV6-5 combines with J gene TRBJ1-2; the match to TRBD1 covers 7 bases. CDR1 is MNHEY, CDR2 SVGAGI, per germline. This CDR3 comprises 14 residues. Germline trimming cut 6 bases from V and 4 bases from J; bases unmatched to any gene: 8. The CDR3 loop is CASRDTGEFYGYTF. The CDR3 region has the DNA TGTGCCAGCAGGGATACAGGGGAATTCTATGGCTACACCTTC.

The gene calls are TRBV28 and TRBJ1-3; tentative D call: TRBD1 (5 bases). The germline V and J ends were trimmed by 2 bases and 3 bases, with 11 bases remaining between them. This CDR3 has 15 amino acids. From germline, CDR1 is MDHEN and CDR2 SYDVKM. In nucleotides, the CDR3 is TGTGCCAGCAGTTTAGCAGGGATGCTTGGAAACACCATATATTTT. Encoded protein: CASSLAGMLGNTIYF.

V usage is TRBV7-8 and J usage is TRBJ1-5; D gene ambiguous. Trimming stripped 3 bases from V and 0 bases from J, with 9 bases between. Looked up from germline, CDR1 is SGHVS and CDR2 is FQNEAQ. The CDR3 sequence is 15 residues long. The CDR3 reads CASSFYRDSNQPQHF. In DNA, the CDR3 is TGTGCCAGCAGCTTTTACAGAGATAGCAATCAGCCCCAGCATTTT. Full variable domain (remainder filled in from reference TRBV7-8 and TRBJ1-5): GAGVSQSPRYKVAKRGQDVALRCDPISGHVSLFWYQQALGQGPEFLTYFQNEAQLDKSGLPSDRFFAERPEGSVSTLKIQRTQQEDSAVYLCASSFYRDSNQPQHFGDGTRLSIL.

The CDR3 reads CASSQEGTGRAGELFF. CDR3 DNA sequence: TGTGCCAGCAGCCAAGAGGGGACAGGAAGGGCCGGGGAGCTGTTTTTT. J is TRBJ2-2 and V is TRBV14; the match to TRBD1 covers 8 bases. From germline, CDR1 is SGHDN and CDR2 FVKESK. The J segment lost 6 bases and the V segment lost 0 bases, leaving 6 bases of the junction unmatched. The CDR3 length is 16 residues. Complete variable domain (other parts from reference TRBV14 and TRBJ2-2): EAGVTQFPSHSVIEKGQTVTLRCDPISGHDNLYWYRRVMGKEIKFLLHFVKESKQDESGMPNNRFLAERTGGTYSTLKVQPAELEDSGVYFCASSQEGTGRAGELFFGEGSRLTVL.

V and J are TRBV30 and TRBJ2-2; 13 nucleotides line up with TRBD2. CDR3 length equals 16 residues. Germline V gene data show CDR1 as GTSNPN and CDR2 as SVGIG (reference sequence). Unmatched junction bases numbered 11, after V lost 6 bases and J lost 7 bases. The CDR3: CACLLAGGENGGELFF. The CDR3 DNA sequence: TGTGCCTGCTTACTAGCGGGAGGGGAGAATGGCGGGGAGCTGTTTTTT.

This chain connects TRBV28 to TRBJ2-6; 8 bases map to TRBD1. Germline assignment: CDR1 MDHEN and CDR2 SYDVKM. Trimming cost V 7 bases and J 2 bases; bases outside gene matches: 13. This CDR3 is 18 amino acids long. CDR3 loop: CASTSPARGLAGANVLTF. The CDR3 nucleotides read TGTGCCAGCACCTCTCCGGCCAGGGGGCTTGCTGGGGCCAACGTCCTGACTTTC. Combining the CDR3 with reference TRBV28 and TRBJ2-6 gives the whole variable domain DVKVTQSSRYLVKRTGEKVFLECVQDMDHENMFWYRQDPGLGLRLIYFSYDVKMKEKGDIPEGYSVSREKKERFSLILESASTNQTSMYLCASTSPARGLAGANVLTFGAGSRLTVL.

The chain joins TRBV2 to TRBJ2-7, with D unclear. Germline V CDR1 and CDR2: SNHLY, FYNNEI. Between the trimmed V and J ends, which lost 1 base and 4 bases, there was a span of 11 bases. This CDR3 has 14 residues. The CDR3 spells CASSEGREGYEQYF. As DNA, the CDR3 is TGTGCCAGCAGTGAAGGTAGGGAAGGGTACGAGCAGTACTTC.

This clone was detected once. This rearrangement joins TRBV28 to TRBJ2-7, with D possibly matching TRBD1 (6 bases). V lost 8 bases and J 2 bases, leaving 16 bases between the germline ends. The CDR3 is 14 amino acids. Germline assignment: CDR1 MDHEN and CDR2 SYDVKM. CDR3 residues: CASRAVGQTYEQYF. CDR3 DNA: TGTGCCAGCCGCGCAGTTGGACAGACCTACGAGCAGTACTTC.

This clone has more than one count but fewer than ten. The chain has TRBV4-3 and TRBJ1-5; TRBD1 agrees at 8 bases. The J segment lost 7 bases and the V segment lost 1 base, leaving 6 bases of the junction unmatched. From germline, CDR1 is LGHNA and CDR2 YSLEER. The CDR3 is 15 amino acids. The chain's CDR3 is CASSQGTGIRQPQHF. Written as DNA, the CDR3 is TGCGCCAGCAGCCAAGGGACAGGGATCCGACAGCCCCAGCATTTT.

In its sample, this clone was seen a few times. The chain has TRBV9 and TRBJ2-7; tentatively, D is TRBD2 (6 bases). The CDR3 contains 15 residues. Germline loops: CDR1 SGDLS, CDR2 YYNGEE. V was clipped by 4 bases and J by 7 bases, with 21 bases between them. CDR3 amino acids: CASSLDPFRGAEQYF. The CDR3 region has the DNA TGTGCCAGCAGCTTAGACCCCTTTCGCGGGGCGGAGCAGTACTTC.